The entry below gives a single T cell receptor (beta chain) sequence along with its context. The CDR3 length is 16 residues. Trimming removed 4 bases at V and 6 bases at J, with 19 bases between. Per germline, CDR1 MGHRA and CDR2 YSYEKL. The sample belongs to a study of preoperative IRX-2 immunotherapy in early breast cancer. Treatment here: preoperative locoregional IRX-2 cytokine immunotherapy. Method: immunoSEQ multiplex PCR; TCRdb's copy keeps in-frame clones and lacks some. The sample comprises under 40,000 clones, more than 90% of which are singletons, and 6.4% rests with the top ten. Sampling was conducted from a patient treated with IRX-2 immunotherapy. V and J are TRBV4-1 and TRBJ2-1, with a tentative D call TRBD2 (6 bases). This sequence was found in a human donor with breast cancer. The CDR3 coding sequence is TGCGCCAGCAGCCCAACCCCCGGGGGTGGCGGCAATGAGCAGTTCTTC. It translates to CASSPTPGGGGNEQFF.